The rows below give T cell receptor beta chains drawn from one sample of a study of spatial heterogeneity in lung cancer. TCRdb redid the calling of the 5' RACE reads with MiXCR, one entry per CDR3 protein. The sample lists over 3,500 distinct CDR3 sequences; around 10% were seen once. The sample in question was normal lung tissue next to the tumor, obtained at surgery. The receptors were gathered from a female donor with early-stage non-small cell lung cancer. Each CDR3 is given with its conserved first and last residue. Only some rows state a clone size, as once, few, many or a class for expanded clones.

TRBV27 | - | CASSPPLGYTQYF
TRBV7-6 | medium-sized | CASSPRGGPTEAEQFF
TRBV6-2/TRBV6-3 | - | CASSYSTPQGLHEQYF
TRBV7-8 | few | CASSLDHWATDEQYF
TRBV5-4 | medium-sized | CASSLWESKTQYF
TRBV2 | large | CASSEDSSYEQYF
TRBV6-6 | many | CASSYVQGEGTDTQYF
TRBV9 | few | CASSAMDSRSNYGYTF
TRBV12-3/TRBV12-4 | many | CASSDGLAGGNGELFF
TRBV11-2 | medium-sized | CASSPRNVAGSRQETQYF
TRBV2 | many | CATPGADSYTDTQYF
TRBV6-6 | medium-sized | CASEERKGGNQPQHF
TRBV11-2 | many | CASSLERSLNEQFF
TRBV5-6 | - | CASWTGAGNTIYF
TRBV29-1 | medium-sized | CSVEVSGQNGLFF